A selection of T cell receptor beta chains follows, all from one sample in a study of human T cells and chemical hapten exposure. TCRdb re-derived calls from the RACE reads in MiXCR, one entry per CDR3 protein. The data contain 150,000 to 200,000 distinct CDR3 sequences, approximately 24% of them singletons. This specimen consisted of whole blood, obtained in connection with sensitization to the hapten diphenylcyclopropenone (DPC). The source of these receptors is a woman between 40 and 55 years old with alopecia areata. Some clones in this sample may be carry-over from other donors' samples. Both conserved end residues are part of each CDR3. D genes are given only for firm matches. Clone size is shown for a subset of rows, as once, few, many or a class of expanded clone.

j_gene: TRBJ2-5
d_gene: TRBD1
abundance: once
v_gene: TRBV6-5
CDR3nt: TGTGCCAGCAGTCCCAGGACAGGGGGTGTCGAGACCCAGTACTTC
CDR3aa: CASSPRTGGVETQYF

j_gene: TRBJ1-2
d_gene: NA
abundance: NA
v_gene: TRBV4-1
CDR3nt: TGCGCCAGCAGCCAAGATCAAGGGGCCTATCGCTACACCTTC
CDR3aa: CASSQDQGAYRYTF

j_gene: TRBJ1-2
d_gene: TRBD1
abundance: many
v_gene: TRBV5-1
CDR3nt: TGCGCCAGCAGCTTGCAGGGGGTGGAATATGGCTACACCTTC
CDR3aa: CASSLQGVEYGYTF

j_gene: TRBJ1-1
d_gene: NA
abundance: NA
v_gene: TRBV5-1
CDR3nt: TGCGCCAGCAGCCCTCGCACCCTAGGGCCGACCAGCGGTGAAGCTTTCTTT
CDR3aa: CASSPRTLGPTSGEAFF

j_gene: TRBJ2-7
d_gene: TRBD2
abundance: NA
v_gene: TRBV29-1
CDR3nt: TGCAGCGTCAGAACTAGCGGGAGTCCCCTCTACGAGCAGTACTTC
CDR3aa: CSVRTSGSPLYEQYF

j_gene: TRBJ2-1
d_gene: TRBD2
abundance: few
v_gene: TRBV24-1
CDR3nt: TGTGCCTCCGGTGATGCCAGCGGGAGTAGGAATGAGCAGTTCTTC
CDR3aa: CASGDASGSRNEQFF

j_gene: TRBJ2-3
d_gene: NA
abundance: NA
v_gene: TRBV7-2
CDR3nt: TGTGCCAGCAGCGCAGGACGTTCAGATACGCAGTATTTT
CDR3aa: CASSAGRSDTQYF

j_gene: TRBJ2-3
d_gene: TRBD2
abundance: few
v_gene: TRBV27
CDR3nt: TGTGCCAGCAGTTTATCTGCCCCCCTTAGCGGGCTCACAGATACGCAGTATTTT
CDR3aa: CASSLSAPLSGLTDTQYF

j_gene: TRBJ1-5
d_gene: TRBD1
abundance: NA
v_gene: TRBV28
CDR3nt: TGTGCCAGCAGTTTGTTCAGGGGGCGGGCTCAGCCCCAGCATTTT
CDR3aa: CASSLFRGRAQPQHF

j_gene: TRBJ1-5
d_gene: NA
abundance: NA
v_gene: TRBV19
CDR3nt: TGTGCCAGTAGTTCCGGGAACAATCAGCCCCAGCATTTT
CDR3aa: CASSSGNNQPQHF

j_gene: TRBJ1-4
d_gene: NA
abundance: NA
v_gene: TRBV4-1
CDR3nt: TGCGCCAGCAGCCAAGGTCGCACAACTAATGAAAAACTGTTTTTT
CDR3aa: CASSQGRTTNEKLFF

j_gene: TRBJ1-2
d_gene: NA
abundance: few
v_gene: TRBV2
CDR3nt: TGTGCCAGCAGGGTTGGTAGCTATGGCTACACCTTC
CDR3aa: CASRVGSYGYTF

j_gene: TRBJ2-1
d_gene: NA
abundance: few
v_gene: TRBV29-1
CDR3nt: TGCAGCGCTATGACTCGAGGATTGAACAATGAGCAGTTCTTC
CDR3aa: CSAMTRGLNNEQFF

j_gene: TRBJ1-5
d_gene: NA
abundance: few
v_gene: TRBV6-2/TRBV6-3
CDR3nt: TGTGCCAGCAGTCCGACAGCCTTTAGCAATCAGCCCCAGCATTTT
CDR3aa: CASSPTAFSNQPQHF

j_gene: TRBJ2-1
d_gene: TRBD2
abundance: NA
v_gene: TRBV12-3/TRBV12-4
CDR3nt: TGTGCCAGCAGTTATAGCGGGAGGGAGGTCCGGCAGTTCTTC
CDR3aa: CASSYSGREVRQFF

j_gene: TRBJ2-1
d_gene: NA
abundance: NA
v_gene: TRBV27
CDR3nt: TGTGCCAGCAGTTTTGGACAGTTTTCCCGCAATGAGCAGTTCTTC
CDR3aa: CASSFGQFSRNEQFF

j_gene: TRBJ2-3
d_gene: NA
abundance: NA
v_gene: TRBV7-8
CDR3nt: TGTGCCAGCAGCCTGAAACCGGGAACCCGAGATACGCAGTATTTT
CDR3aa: CASSLKPGTRDTQYF

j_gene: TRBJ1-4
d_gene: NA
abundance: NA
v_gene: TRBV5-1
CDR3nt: TGCGCCAGCAGCCCCATGGGGTCAACTAATGAAAAACTGTTTTTT
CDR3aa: CASSPMGSTNEKLFF

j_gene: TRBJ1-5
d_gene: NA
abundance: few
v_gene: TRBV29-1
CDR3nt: TGCAGCGTTGAAGTCGGTGCCAATCAGCCCCAGCATTTT
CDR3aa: CSVEVGANQPQHF

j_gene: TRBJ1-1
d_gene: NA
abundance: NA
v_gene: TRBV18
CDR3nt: TGTGCCAGCTCACTGACAGGTTCCTACACTGAAGCTTTCTTT
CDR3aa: CASSLTGSYTEAFF

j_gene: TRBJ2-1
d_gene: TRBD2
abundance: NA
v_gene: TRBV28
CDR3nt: TGTGCCAGCTCACCAGCGGGAGGGCCCTTCAATGAGCAGTTCTTC
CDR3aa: CASSPAGGPFNEQFF

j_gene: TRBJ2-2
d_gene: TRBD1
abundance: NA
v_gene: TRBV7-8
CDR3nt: TGTGCCAGCAGGAACAGGGGTGGAGGTGGCGGGGAGCTGTTTTTT
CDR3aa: CASRNRGGGGGELFF